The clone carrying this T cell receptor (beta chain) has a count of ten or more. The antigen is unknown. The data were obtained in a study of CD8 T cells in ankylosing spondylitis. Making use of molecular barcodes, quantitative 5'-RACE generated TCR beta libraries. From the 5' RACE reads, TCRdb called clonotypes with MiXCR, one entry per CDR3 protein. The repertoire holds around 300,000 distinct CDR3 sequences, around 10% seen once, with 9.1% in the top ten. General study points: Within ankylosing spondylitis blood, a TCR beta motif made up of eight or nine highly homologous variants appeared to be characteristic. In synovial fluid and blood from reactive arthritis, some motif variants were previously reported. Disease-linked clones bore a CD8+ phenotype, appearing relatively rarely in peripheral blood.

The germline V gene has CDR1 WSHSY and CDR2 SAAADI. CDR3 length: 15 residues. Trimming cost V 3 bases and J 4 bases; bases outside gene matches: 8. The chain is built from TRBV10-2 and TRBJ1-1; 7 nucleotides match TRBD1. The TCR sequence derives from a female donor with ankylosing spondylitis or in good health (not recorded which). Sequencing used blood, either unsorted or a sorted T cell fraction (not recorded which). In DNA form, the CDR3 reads TGCGCCAGCAGTGATTCTCCAGGGGGAGCCACTGAAGCTTTCTTT. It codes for CASSDSPGGATEAFF.